This T cell receptor beta chain was captured in a study of Ad26.COV2.S vaccination and SARS-CoV-2 variants. Study as a whole: The donor participated in the COV1001 trial, in its Ad26.COV2.S arm. Ad26.COV2.S given intramuscularly, once or twice 56 days apart.

Germline CDR1 LGHDT, CDR2 YNNKEL (reference sequence). Losses at the gene ends were 5 bases for V and 4 bases for J; bases not matched to a gene: 12. The CDR3 sequence is 16 residues long. The treatment is: 15 to 20 received Ad26.COV2.S at low or high dose, single or two shots; 5 received placebo; per-sample allocation not given. Collection of samples fell on day 63 after the first vaccine or placebo injection. Sequencing used immunoSEQ multiplex PCR; TCRdb keeps in-frame clones, though not all of them. The sample includes 430,000 or so clones, 90% of them seen just once. The source material was peripheral blood, sampled in a trial of Ad26.COV2.S vaccine versus placebo. This chain uses TRBV3-1 (or the pseudogene TRBV3-2) with TRBJ1-1, with 8 bases aligning to TRBD1. The receptor was derived from a person between 18 and 65 years old who received the Ad26.COV2.S COVID-19 vaccine or a placebo. In DNA, the CDR3 is TGTGCCAGCAGCTACGAGAACAGGGGGTTTAGCACTGAAGCTTTCTTT. Translating gives CASSYENRGFSTEAFF.